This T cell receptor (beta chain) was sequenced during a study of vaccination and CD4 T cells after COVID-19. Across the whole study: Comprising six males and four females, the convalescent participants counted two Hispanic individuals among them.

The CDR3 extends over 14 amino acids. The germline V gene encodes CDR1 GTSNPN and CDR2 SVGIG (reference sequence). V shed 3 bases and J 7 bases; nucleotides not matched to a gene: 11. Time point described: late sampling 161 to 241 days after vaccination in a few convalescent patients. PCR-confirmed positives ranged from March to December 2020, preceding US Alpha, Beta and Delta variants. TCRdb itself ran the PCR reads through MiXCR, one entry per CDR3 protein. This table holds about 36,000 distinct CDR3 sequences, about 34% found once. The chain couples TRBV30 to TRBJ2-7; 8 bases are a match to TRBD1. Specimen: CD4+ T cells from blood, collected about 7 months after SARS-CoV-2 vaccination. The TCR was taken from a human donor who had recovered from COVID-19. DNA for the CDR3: TGTGCCTGGAGCGGGACAGGTGGGGCCTGGGAGCAGTACTTC. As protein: CAWSGTGGAWEQYF.